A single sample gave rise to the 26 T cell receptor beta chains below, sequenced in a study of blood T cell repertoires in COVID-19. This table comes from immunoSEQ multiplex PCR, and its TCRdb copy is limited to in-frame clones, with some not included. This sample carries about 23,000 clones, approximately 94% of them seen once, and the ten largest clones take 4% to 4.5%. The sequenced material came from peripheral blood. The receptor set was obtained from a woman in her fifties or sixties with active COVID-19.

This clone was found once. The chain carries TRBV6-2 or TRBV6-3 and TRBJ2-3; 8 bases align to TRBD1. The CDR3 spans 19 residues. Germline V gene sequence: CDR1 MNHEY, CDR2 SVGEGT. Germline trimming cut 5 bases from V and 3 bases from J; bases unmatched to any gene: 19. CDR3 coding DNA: TGTGCCAGCAGTCACCGGGACAGGAGGCCTAGCGATTCTACAGATACGCAGTATTTT. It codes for CASSHRDRRPSDSTDTQYF.

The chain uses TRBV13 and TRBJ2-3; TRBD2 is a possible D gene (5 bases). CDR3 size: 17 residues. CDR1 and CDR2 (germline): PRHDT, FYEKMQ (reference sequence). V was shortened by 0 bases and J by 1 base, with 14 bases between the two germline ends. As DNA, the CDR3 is TGTGCCAGCAGCTTAGGGTTAACGGGAACCGGCACAGATACGCAGTATTTT. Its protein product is CASSLGLTGTGTDTQYF.

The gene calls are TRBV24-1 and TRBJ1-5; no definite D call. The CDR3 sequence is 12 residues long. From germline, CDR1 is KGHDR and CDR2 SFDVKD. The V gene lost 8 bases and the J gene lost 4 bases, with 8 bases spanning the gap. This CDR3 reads CATNLANQPQHF. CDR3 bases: TGTGCCACCAATTTGGCAAATCAGCCCCAGCATTTT.

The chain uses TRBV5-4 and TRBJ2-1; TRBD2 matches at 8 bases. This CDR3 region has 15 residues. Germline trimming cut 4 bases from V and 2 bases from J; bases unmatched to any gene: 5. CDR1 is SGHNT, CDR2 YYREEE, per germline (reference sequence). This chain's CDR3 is CASSGGRIPYNEQFF. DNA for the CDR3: TGTGCCAGCAGCGGCGGGAGGATCCCCTACAATGAGCAGTTCTTC.

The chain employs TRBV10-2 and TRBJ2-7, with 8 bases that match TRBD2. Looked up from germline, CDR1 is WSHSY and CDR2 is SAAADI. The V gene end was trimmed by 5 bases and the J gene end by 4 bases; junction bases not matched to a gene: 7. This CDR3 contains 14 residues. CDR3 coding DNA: TGCGCCAGCAGTCCCAGCGGGAGAGGATACGAGCAGTACTTC. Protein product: CASSPSGRGYEQYF.

CDR3 protein: CASSFGLADNNEQFF. The CDR3 nucleotides read TGCGCCAGCAGCTTCGGGCTAGCGGATAACAATGAGCAGTTCTTC. This chain joins TRBV5-1 and TRBJ2-1; TRBD2 agrees at 7 bases. The germline gives CDR1 SGHRS, CDR2 YFSETQ. With V trimmed by 2 bases and J by 5 bases, 7 bases remained unmatched. The CDR3 sequence is 15 residues long.

As DNA, the CDR3 is TGTGCCAGCAGCCCCCCCGGGGGACTCTACAATGAGCAGTTCTTC. This translates into CASSPPGGLYNEQFF. This chain uses TRBV7-6 with TRBJ2-1; D perhaps matches TRBD2 (6 bases). Germline CDR1 is SGHVS and CDR2 is FNYEAQ. This CDR3 has 15 residues. V lost 5 bases and J lost 3, with 14 bases in between. Complete variable domain (other parts from reference TRBV7-6 and TRBJ2-1): GAGVSQSPRYKVTKRGQDVALRCDPISGHVSLYWYRQALGQGPEFLTYFNYEAQQDKSGLPNDRFSAERPEGSISTLTIQRTEQRDSAMYRCASSPPGGLYNEQFFGPGTRLTVL.

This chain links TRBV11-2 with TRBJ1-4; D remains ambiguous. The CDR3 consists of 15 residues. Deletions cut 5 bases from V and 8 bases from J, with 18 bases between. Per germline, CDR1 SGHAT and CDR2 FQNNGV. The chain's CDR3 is CASSANPPREEKLFF. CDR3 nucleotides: TGTGCCAGCAGCGCCAATCCCCCGAGGGAGGAAAAACTGTTTTTT.

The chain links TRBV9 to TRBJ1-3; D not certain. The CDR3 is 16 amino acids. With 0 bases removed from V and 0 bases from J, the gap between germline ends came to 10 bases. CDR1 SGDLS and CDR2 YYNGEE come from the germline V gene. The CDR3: CASSVDPGYSGNTIYF. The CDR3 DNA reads TGTGCCAGCAGCGTAGACCCGGGTTACTCTGGAAACACCATATATTTT. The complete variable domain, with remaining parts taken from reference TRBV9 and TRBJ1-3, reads DSGVTQTPKHLITATGQRVTLRCSPRSGDLSVYWYQQSLDQGLQFLIQYYNGEERAKGNILERFSAQQFPDLHSELNLSSLELGDSALYFCASSVDPGYSGNTIYFGEGSWLTVV.

The CDR3 region is CASSQETQQGLGLAGHEQYF. CDR3 DNA sequence: TGCGCCAGCAGCCAAGAGACGCAGCAGGGGTTGGGACTAGCGGGACACGAGCAGTACTTC. V and J are TRBV4-1 and TRBJ2-7; 13 nucleotides match TRBD2. Germline lookup yields CDR1 MGHRA and CDR2 YSYEKL. This CDR3 comprises 20 residues. Trimming removed 0 bases from V and 5 bases from J; junction bases left unmatched: 16.

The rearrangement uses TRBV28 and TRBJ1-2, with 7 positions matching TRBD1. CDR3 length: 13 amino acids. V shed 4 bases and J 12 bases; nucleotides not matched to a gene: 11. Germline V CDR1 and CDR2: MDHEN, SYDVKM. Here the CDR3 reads CASSYLGTAQDTF. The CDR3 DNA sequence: TGTGCCAGCAGTTACCTTGGGACAGCCCAGGACACCTTC.

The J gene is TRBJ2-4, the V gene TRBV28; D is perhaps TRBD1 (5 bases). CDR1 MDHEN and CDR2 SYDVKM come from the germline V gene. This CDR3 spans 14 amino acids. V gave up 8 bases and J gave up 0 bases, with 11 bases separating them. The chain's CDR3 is CASLDSLAKNIQYF. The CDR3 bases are TGTGCCAGCCTAGACAGTCTAGCCAAAAACATTCAGTACTTC.

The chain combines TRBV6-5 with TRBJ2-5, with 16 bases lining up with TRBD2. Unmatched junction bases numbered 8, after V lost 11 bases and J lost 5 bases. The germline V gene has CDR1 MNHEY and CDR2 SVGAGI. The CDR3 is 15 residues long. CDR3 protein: CAGGLGLAGGETQYF. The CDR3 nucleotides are TGTGCCGGAGGATTGGGACTAGCGGGAGGGGAGACCCAGTACTTC.

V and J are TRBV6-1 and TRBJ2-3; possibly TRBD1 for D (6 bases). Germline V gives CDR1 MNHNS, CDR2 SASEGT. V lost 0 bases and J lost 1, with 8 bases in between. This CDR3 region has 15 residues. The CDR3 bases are TGTGCCAGCAGTGAAGCGGGACACCGCACAGATACGCAGTATTTT. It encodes CASSEAGHRTDTQYF.

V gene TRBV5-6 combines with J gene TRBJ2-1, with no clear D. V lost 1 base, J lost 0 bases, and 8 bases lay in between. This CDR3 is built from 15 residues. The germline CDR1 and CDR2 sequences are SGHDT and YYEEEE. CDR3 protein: CASSLLISSYNEQFF. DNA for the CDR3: TGTGCCAGCAGCTTGTTGATTAGCTCCTACAATGAGCAGTTCTTC.

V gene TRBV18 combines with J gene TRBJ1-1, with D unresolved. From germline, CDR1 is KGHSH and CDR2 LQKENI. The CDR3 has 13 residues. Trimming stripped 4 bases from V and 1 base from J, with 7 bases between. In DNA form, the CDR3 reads TGTGCCAGCTCACTGGGAGAGAACACTGAAGCTTTCTTT. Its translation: CASSLGENTEAFF.

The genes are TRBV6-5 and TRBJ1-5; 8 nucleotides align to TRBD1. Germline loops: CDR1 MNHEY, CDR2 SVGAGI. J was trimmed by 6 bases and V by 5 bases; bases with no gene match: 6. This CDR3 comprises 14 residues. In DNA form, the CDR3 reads TGTGCCAGCAGTAACGGACAGGGTGGTCAGCCCCAGCATTTT. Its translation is CASSNGQGGQPQHF.

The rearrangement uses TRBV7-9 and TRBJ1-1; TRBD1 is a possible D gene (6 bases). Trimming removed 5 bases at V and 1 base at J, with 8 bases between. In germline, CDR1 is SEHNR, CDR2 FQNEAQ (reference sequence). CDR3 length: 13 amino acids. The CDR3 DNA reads TGTGCCAGCAGCCTGGGACAGAACACTGAAGCTTTCTTT. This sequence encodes CASSLGQNTEAFF.

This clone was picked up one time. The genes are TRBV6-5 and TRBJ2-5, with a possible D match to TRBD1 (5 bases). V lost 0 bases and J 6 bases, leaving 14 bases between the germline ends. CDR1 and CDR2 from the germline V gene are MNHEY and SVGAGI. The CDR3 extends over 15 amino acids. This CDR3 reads CASSYSLVQGQTQYF. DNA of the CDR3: TGTGCCAGCAGTTACTCGCTGGTCCAGGGCCAGACCCAGTACTTC.

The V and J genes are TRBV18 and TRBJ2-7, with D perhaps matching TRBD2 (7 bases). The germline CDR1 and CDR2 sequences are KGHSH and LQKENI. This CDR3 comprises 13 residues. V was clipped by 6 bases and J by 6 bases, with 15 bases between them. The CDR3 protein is CASSPGGAGEQYV. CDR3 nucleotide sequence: TGTGCCAGCTCTCCTGGGGGGGCCGGCGAGCAGTACGTC.

The DNA for the CDR3 is TGTGCCAGCACCCTGGGGGGTGGGGCTAACTATGGCTACACCTTC. Translated, it gives CASTLGGGANYGYTF. V and J are TRBV5-6 and TRBJ1-2, with D perhaps matching TRBD1 (5 bases). V was pared by 6 bases and J by 0 bases, with 15 bases between. CDR1 and CDR2 from the germline V gene are SGHDT and YYEEEE. This CDR3 comprises 15 residues.

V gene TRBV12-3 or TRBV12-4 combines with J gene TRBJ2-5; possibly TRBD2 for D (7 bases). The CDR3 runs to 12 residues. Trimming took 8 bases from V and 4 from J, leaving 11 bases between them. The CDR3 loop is CASRGAGETQYF. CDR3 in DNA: TGTGCCAGCCGGGGGGCAGGAGAGACCCAGTACTTC.

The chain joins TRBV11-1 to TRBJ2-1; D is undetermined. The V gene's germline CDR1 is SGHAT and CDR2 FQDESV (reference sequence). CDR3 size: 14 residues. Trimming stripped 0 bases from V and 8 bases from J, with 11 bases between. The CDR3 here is CASSLADVGYEQFF. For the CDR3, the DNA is TGTGCCAGCAGCTTAGCGGATGTGGGCTATGAGCAGTTCTTC.

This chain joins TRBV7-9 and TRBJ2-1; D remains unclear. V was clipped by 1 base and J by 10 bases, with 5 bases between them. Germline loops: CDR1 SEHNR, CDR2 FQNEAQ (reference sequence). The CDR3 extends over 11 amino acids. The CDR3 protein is CASSLVGEQFF. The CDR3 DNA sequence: TGTGCCAGCAGCTTAGTCGGGGAGCAGTTCTTC.

The CDR3 bases are TGTGCCAGCCGACCGACAGGGGGCGATCCTGGCTACACCTTC. Encoded protein: CASRPTGGDPGYTF. The V and J genes are TRBV6-5 and TRBJ1-2; TRBD1 agrees at 10 bases. Germline V gene lookup returns CDR1 MNHEY and CDR2 SVGAGI. The CDR3 loop spans 14 amino acids. Trimming cost V 8 bases and J 7 bases; bases outside gene matches: 10.

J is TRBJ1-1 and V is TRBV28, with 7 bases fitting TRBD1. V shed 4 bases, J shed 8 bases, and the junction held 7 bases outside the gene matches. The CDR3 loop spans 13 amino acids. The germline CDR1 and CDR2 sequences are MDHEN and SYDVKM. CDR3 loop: CASSYNADREAFF. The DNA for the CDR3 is TGTGCCAGCAGTTACAACGCGGACAGGGAAGCTTTCTTT. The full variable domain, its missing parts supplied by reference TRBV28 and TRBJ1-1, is DVKVTQSSRYLVKRTGEKVFLECVQDMDHENMFWYRQDPGLGLRLIYFSYDVKMKEKGDIPEGYSVSREKKERFSLILESASTNQTSMYLCASSYNADREAFFGQGTRLTVV.